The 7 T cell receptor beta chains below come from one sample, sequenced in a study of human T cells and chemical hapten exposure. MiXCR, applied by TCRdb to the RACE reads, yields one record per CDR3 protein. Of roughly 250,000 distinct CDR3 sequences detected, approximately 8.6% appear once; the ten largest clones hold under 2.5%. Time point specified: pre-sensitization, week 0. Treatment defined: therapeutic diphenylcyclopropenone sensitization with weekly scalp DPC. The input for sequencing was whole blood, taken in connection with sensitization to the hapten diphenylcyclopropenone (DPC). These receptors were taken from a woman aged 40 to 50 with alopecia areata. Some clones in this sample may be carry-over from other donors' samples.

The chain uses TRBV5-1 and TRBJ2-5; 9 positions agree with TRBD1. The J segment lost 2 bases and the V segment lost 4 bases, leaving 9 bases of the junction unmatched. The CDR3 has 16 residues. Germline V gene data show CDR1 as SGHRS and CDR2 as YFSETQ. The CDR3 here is CASSPGFGTGQETQYF. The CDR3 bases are TGCGCCAGCAGCCCCGGCTTCGGGACAGGGCAAGAGACCCAGTACTTC.

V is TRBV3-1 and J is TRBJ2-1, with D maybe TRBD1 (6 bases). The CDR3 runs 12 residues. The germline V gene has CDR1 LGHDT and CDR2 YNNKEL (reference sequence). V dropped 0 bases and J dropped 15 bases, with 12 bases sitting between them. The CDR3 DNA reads TGTGCCAGCAGCCAAGATGGGGGCCTCAGGTTCTTC. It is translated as CASSQDGGLRFF.

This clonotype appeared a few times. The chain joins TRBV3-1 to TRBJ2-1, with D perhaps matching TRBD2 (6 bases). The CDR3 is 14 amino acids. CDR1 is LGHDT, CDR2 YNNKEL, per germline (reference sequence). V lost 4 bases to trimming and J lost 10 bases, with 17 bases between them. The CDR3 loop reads CASSPSRDFPEQFF. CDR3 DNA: TGTGCCAGCAGCCCCTCCCGGGACTTCCCAGAGCAGTTCTTC.

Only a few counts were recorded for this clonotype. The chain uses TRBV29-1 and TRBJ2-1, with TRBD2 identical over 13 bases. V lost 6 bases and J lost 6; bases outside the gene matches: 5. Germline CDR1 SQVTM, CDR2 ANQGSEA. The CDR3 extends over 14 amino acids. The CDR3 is CSVLTSGRPNEQFF. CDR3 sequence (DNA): TGCAGCGTCTTGACTAGCGGGAGGCCCAATGAGCAGTTCTTC.

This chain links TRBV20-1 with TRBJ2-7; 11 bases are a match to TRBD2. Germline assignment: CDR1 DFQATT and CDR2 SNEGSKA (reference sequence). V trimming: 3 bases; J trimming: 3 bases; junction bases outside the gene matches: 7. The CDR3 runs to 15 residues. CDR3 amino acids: CSARDSLAGVYEQYF. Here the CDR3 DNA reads TGCAGTGCTAGGGATTCACTAGCGGGAGTCTACGAGCAGTACTTC.

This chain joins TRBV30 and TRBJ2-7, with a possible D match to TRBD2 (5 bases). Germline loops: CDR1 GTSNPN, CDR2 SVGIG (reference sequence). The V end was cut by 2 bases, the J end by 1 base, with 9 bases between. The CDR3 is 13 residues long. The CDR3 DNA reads TGTGCCTGGAGTCGGGGTGATTCCTACGAGCAGTACTTC. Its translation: CAWSRGDSYEQYF.

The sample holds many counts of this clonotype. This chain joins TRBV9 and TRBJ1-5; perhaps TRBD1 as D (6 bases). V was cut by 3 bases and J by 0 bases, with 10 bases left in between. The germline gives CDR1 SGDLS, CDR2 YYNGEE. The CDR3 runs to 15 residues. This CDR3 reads CASSEGGYSNQPQHF. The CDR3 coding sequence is TGTGCCAGCAGCGAAGGGGGTTATAGCAATCAGCCCCAGCATTTT.